This T cell receptor beta chain emerged from a study of identical twins. In TCRdb, the 5' RACE reads were re-called with MiXCR into one record per CDR3 protein. The sample consists of some 210,000 distinct CDR3 sequences, about 15% of them appearing once. V lost 4 bases and J 7 bases, leaving 8 bases between the germline ends. The CDR3 totals 12 residues. These same data were also listed under a study on T cells expressing NK-cell markers.

This chain links TRBV12-3 or TRBV12-4 with TRBJ2-1, with D maybe TRBD2 (5 bases). The sequence was obtained from a woman aged 18 to 35 in good health. The sample consisted of CD8+ T cells sorted from blood. The CDR3 DNA follows: TGTGCCAGCAGTTCTACGGGGAATGAGCAGTTCTTC. It encodes CASSSTGNEQFF.